This TCR beta chain was sequenced in a study of T cells after yellow fever vaccination (dated by TCRdb to between 2018 and 2021). Regarding the research as a whole: The SMART-Seq v4 Ultra Low Input RNA kit was used to prepare libraries from fractions with low cell numbers. To follow T-cell clones before and after primary and booster YFV17D yellow fever vaccination, bulk TCR alpha and beta repertoires were sequenced over time. Two healthy male donors, one aged 18 to 30 and one aged 30 to 40 years, were included in the cohort. Blood was drawn at multiple timepoints before and after primary and secondary immunization, with bulk PBMC replicates and cell subsets isolated.

This clonotype showed up just a few times. There is no known antigen for this receptor. No per-base quality is available; no much larger clone lies one base away. This sample's treatment or condition label indicates: live attenuated yellow fever vaccine strain. A standard Ficoll-Paque protocol was used to isolate PBMCs from peripheral blood. Dynabeads CD4 and CD8 positive selection kits were used to isolate the CD4 and CD8 T-cell fractions. RNA was extracted with TriZol from bulk PBMCs, CD4 and CD8 fractions, and dextramer-positive and dextramer-negative fractions. The instrument was an Illumina NovaSeq 6000. TCR cDNA was made using 5'RACE template switching, a step that added a universal primer site and unique molecular identifiers. Priming of cDNA synthesis was performed from both the TCR alpha and TCR beta constant segments. Library amplification involved two PCR steps, and the second step added sample barcodes and sequencing adapters. Sequencing of libraries was done on Illumina HiSeq 2500 (2x100 bp) or NovaSeq (2x150 bp). On the study's bioinformatics: MIGEC was used to demultiplex reads and collapse the reads into UMI consensus sequences, and MiXCR was used for V(D)J alignment. Using edgeR on replicate PBMC samples, clonotypes were called vaccine-responding if FDR was below 0.01 and the log2 fold change was above 5 up to day 15. Bulk clonotypes were assigned CD4 or CD8 identity according to which sequenced CD4 or CD8 repertoire held them at higher abundance. TCRdb itself trimmed the public reads at Q25 with fastp, ran MiXCR and retained productive beta chains. Each entry merges the rows of one CDR3 protein and shows their most common DNA and genes. TCRdb's processing, not the authors' own work, is the source of the V and J calls. The sample table records hundreds of thousands of distinct CDR3 sequences; 12% of these occur just once. The ten largest make up about 3% of the sample.

The CDR3 starts with the cysteine, ends with the phenylalanine, and has 14 residues. Left in the record is the CDR3 DNA by itself, 42 bases read in frame from the first base. V drops 4 bases and J drops 1 base, leaving 11 bases in between. CDR1 is given as SGHRS and CDR2 as YFSETQ, both from the germline V gene. Study-level results and caveats: Compared with the primary T-cell response, the secondary T-cell response was weaker but faster, peaking on day 5 rather than day 15. After the booster, most of the clones that had expanded following primary vaccination were detected again (around 97% of CD4 and roughly nine tenths of CD8), which suggests that memory was broadly maintained. FACS-sorted repertoires could contain abundant contaminating clonotypes from the bulk population, so computational filtering was required. Because the study included only a couple of donors, the extent to which the findings can be generalized is limited. A small fraction of clonotypes showed up in both the CD4 and CD8 compartments, probably as a result of convergent recombination.

This material consisted of CD4+ T cells sorted from PBMCs, taken 15 days after the yellow fever booster vaccination. This receptor was obtained from a man aged 18 to 29 who received the YFV17D yellow fever vaccine. In this chain, TRBV5-1 is recombined with TRBJ1-2; the D segment cannot be called with confidence. In nucleotide form, the sequence is TGCGCCAGCAGCCCCTGGAGGTTTAACTATGGCTACACCTTC. This encodes CASSPWRFNYGYTF.